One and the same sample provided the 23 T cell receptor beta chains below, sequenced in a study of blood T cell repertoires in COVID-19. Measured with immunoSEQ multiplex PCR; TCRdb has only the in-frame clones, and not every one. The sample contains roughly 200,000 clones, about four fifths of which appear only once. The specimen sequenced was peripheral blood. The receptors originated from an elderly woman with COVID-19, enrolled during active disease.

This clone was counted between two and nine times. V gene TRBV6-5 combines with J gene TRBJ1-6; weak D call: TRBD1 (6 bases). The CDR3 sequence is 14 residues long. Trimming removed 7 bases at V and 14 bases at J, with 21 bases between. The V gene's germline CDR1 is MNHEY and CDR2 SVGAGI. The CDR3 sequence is CASTLGGPGAALHF. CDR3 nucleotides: TGTGCCAGCACCCTCGGGGGGCCCGGTGCGGCCCTCCACTTT.

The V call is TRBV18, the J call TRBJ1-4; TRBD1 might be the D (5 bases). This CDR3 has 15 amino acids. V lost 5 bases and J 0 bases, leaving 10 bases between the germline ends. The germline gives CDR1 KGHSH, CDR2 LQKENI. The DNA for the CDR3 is TGTGCCAGCTCATCCCTACAGGCAACTAATGAAAAACTGTTTTTT. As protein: CASSSLQATNEKLFF.

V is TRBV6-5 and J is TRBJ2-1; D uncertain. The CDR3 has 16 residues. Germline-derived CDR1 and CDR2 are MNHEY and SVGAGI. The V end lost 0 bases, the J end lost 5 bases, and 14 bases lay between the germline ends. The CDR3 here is CASSYSSGTWNNEQFF. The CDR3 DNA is TGTGCCAGCAGTTACTCGTCAGGTACTTGGAACAATGAGCAGTTCTTC.

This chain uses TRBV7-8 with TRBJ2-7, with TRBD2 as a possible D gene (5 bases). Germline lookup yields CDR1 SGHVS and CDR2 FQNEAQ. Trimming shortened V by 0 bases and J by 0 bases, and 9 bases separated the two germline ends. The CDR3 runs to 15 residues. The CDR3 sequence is CASSLAESGSYEQYF. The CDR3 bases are TGTGCCAGCAGCTTAGCGGAAAGCGGCTCCTACGAGCAGTACTTC.

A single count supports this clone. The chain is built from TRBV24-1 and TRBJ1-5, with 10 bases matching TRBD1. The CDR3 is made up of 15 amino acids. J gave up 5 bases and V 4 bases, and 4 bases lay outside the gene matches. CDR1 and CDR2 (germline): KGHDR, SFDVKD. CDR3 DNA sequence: TGTGCCACCAGTGACAAGGACAGGGGGGATCAGCCCCAGCATTTT. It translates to CATSDKDRGDQPQHF.

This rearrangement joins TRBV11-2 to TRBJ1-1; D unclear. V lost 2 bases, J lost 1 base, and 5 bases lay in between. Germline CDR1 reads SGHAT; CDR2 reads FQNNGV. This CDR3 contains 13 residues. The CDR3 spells CASSLTENTEAFF. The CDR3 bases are TGTGCCAGCAGCTTAACAGAGAACACTGAAGCTTTCTTT.

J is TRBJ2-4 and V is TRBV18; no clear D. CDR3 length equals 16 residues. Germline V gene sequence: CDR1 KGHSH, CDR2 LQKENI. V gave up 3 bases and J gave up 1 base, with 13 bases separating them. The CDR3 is CASSPLSAVAKNIQYF. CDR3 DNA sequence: TGTGCCAGCTCACCCTTGTCCGCGGTTGCCAAAAACATTCAGTACTTC.

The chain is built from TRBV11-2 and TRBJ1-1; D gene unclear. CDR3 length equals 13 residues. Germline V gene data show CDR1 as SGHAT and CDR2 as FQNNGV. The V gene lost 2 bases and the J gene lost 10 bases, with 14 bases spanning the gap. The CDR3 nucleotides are TGTGCCAGCAGCTTAAGTGCTAGTTCAGTAGCTTTCTTT. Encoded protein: CASSLSASSVAFF.

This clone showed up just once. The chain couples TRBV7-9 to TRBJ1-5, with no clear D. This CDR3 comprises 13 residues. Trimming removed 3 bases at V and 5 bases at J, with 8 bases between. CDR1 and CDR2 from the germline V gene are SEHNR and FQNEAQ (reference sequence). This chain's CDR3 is CASSFEWYQPQHF. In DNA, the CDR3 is TGTGCCAGCAGCTTTGAGTGGTATCAGCCCCAGCATTTT.

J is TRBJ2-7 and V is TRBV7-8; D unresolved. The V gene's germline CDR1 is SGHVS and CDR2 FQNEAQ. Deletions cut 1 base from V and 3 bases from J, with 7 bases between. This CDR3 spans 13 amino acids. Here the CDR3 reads CASSLGVSYEQYF. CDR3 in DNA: TGTGCCAGCAGCTTAGGCGTGAGCTACGAGCAGTACTTC.

The CDR3: CASSLGVGTGDETQYF. Here the CDR3 DNA reads TGTGCCAGCAGCTTAGGTGTTGGGACAGGGGACGAGACCCAGTACTTC. The gene calls are TRBV7-9 and TRBJ2-5, with 10 bases that match TRBD1. With V trimmed by 1 base and J by 5 bases, 7 bases remained unmatched. The germline V gene has CDR1 SEHNR and CDR2 FQNEAQ (reference sequence). The CDR3 loop spans 16 amino acids.

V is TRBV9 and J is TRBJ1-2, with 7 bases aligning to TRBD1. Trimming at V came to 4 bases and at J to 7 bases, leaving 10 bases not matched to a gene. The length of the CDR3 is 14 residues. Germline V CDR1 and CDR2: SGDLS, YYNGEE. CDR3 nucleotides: TGTGCCAGCAGCTCGGGGGACAGCCTGGGTGGCTACACCTTC. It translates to CASSSGDSLGGYTF.

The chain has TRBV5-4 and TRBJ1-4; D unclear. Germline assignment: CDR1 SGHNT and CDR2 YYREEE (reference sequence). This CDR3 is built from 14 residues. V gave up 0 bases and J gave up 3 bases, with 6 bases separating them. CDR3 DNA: TGTGCCAGCAGCTTGGGACACGCTAATGAAAAACTGTTTTTT. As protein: CASSLGHANEKLFF.

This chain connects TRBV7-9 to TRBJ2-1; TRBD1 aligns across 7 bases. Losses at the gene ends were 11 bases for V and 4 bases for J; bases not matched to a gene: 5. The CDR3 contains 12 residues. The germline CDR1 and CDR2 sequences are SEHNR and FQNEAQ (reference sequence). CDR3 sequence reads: CAGGQPYNEQFF. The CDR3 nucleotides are TGTGCCGGGGGACAGCCTTACAATGAGCAGTTCTTC.

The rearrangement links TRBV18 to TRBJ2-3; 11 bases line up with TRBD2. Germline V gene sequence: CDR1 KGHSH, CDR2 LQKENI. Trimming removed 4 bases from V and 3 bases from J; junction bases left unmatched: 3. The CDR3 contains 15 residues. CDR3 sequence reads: CASSLASGRTDTQYF. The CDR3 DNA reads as TGTGCCAGCTCACTGGCTAGCGGGAGGACAGATACGCAGTATTTT.

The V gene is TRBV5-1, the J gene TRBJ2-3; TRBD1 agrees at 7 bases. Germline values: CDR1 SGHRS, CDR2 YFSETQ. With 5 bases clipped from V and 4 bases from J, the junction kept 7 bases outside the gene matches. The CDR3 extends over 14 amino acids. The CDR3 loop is CASSSRTGADTQYF. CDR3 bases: TGCGCCAGCAGTAGTCGGACAGGAGCAGATACGCAGTATTTT.

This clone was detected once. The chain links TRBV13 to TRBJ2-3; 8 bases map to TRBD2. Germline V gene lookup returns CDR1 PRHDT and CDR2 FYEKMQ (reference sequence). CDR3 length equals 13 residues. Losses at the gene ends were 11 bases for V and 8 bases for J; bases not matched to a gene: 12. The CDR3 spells CAVRSGSAGTQYF. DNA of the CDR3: TGTGCCGTCCGCAGCGGGAGCGCTGGTACGCAGTATTTT.

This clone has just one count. The CDR3 loop reads CASSPQTGTEAFF. The CDR3, as DNA: TGTGCCAGCTCCCCCCAGACAGGGACTGAAGCTTTCTTT. J is TRBJ1-1 and V is TRBV12-3 or TRBV12-4, with 7 nucleotides matching TRBD1. V lost 8 bases and J lost 5; bases outside the gene matches: 8. CDR3 size: 13 residues.

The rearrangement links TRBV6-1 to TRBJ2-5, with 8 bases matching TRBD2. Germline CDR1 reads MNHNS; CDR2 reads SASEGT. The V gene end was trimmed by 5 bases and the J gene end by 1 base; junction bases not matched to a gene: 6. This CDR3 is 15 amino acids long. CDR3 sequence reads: CASSLSGGGQETQYF. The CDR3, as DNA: TGTGCCAGCAGTCTATCCGGGGGGGGCCAAGAGACCCAGTACTTC.

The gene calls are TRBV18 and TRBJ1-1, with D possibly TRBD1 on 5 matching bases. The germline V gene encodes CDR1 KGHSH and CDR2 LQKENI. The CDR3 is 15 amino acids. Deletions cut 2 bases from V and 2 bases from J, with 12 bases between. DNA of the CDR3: TGTGCCAGCTCACCATCACAGGAGATAAACACTGAAGCTTTCTTT. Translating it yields CASSPSQEINTEAFF.

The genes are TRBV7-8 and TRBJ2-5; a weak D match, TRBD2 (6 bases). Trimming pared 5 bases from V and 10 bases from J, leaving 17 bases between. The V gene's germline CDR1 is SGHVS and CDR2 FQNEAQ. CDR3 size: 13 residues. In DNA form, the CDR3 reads TGTGCCAGCAGCCGCCCGGGAGCTGGGGGCCAGTACTTC. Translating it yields CASSRPGAGGQYF.

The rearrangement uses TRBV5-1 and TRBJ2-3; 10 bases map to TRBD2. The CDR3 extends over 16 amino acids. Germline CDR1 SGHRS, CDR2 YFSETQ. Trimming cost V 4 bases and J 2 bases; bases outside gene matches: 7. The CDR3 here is CASSRGTSEITDTQYF. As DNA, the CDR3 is TGCGCCAGCAGCCGCGGGACTAGCGAGATCACAGATACGCAGTATTTT. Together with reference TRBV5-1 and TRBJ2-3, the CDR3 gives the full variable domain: KAGVTQTPRYLIKTRGQQVTLSCSPISGHRSVSWYQQTPGQGLQFLFEYFSETQRNKGNFPGRFSGRQFSNSRSEMNVSTLELGDSALYLCASSRGTSEITDTQYFGPGTRLTVL.

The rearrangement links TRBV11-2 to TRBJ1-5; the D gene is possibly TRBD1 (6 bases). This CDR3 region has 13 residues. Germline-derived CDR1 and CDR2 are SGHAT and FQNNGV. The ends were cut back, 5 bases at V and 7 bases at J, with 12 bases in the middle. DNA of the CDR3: TGTGCCAGCAGCGAACAGGGAGAGCAGCCCCAGCATTTT. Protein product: CASSEQGEQPQHF.